The clone carrying this T cell receptor (beta chain) was seen a handful of times. Antigen: not known. The sample originates from a study of radiotherapy plus CTLA-4 blockade in lung cancer. Study-level background: Objective response rate was about 19%; disease control rate, approximately 28%.

Method: immunoSEQ multiplex PCR; TCRdb's copy keeps in-frame clones and lacks some. The sample has about 60,000 clones, less than 75% seen once; the top ten hold about 8.9%. The V gene's germline CDR1 is MGHRA and CDR2 YSYEKL. The CDR3 extends over 16 amino acids. Trimming cost V 0 bases and J 4 bases; bases outside gene matches: 5. CTLA-4 blockade using ipilimumab, together with focal radiation, was received by patients with chemo-refractory metastatic non-small-cell lung cancer. Study results and caveats: Alongside interferon-beta, early blood T cell clone dynamics were reportedly the best predictor of response. Expansion in blood of tumor-derived TCR clones was seen after radiotherapy plus ipilimumab.

The input for sequencing was peripheral blood, taken from a patient treated with radiotherapy plus ipilimumab. The receptor was derived from a human donor with non-small cell lung cancer whose response to radiotherapy plus ipilimumab could not be evaluated. This sequence joins TRBV4-1 and TRBJ2-7, with 11 bases identical to TRBD2. This CDR3 is CASSQEGLADRYEQYF. The CDR3 DNA is TGCGCCAGCAGCCAAGAGGGACTAGCGGACCGATACGAGCAGTACTTC.